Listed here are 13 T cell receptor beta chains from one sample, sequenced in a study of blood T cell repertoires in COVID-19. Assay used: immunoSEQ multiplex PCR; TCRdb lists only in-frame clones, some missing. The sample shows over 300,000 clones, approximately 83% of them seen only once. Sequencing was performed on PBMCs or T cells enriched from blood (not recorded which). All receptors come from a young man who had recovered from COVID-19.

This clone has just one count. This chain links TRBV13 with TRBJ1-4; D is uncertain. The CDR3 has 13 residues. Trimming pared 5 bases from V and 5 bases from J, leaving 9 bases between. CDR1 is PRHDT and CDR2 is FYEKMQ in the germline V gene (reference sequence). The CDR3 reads CASSLRGNEKLFF. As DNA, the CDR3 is TGTGCCAGCAGCCTACGAGGGAATGAAAAACTGTTTTTT.

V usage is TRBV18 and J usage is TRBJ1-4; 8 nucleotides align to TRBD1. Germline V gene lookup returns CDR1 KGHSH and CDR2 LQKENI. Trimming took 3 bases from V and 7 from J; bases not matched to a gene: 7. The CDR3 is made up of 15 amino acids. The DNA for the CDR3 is TGTGCCAGCTCACCCGGACAGGGTGCGATTGAAAAACTGTTTTTT. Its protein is CASSPGQGAIEKLFF. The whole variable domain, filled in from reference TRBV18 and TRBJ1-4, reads NAGVMQNPRHLVRRRGQEARLRCSPMKGHSHVYWYRQLPEEGLKFMVYLQKENIIDESGMPKERFSAEFPKEGPSILRIQQVVRGDSAAYFCASSPGQGAIEKLFFGSGTQLSVL.

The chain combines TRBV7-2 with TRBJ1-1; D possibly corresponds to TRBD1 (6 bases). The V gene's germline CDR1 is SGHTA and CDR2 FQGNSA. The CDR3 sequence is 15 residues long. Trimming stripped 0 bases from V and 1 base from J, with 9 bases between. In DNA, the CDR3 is TGTGCCAGCAGCTTAGCTGGGACATCGAACACTGAAGCTTTCTTT. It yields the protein CASSLAGTSNTEAFF. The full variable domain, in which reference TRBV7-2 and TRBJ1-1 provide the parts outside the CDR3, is GAGVSQSPSNKVTEKGKDVELRCDPISGHTALYWYRQSLGQGLEFLIYFQGNSAPDKSGLPSDRFSAERTGGSVSTLTIQRTQQEDSAVYLCASSLAGTSNTEAFFGQGTRLTVV.

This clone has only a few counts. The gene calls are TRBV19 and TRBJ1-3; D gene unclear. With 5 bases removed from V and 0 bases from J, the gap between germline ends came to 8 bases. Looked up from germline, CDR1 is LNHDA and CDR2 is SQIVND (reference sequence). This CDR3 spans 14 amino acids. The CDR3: CASSPRSSGNTIYF. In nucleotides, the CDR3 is TGTGCCAGTAGTCCGAGATCCTCTGGAAACACCATATATTTT. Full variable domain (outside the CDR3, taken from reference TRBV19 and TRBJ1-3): DGGITQSPKYLFRKEGQNVTLSCEQNLNHDAMYWYRQDPGQGLRLIYYSQIVNDFQKGDIAEGYSVSREKKESFPLTVTSAQKNPTAFYLCASSPRSSGNTIYFGEGSWLTVV.

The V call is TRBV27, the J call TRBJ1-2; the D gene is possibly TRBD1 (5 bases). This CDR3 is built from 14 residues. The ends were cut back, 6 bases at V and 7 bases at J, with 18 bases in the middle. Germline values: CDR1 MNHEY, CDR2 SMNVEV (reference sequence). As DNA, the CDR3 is TGTGCCAGCAGCCCTGGAGGGGCTCGCGGTGGCTACACCTTC. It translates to CASSPGGARGGYTF.

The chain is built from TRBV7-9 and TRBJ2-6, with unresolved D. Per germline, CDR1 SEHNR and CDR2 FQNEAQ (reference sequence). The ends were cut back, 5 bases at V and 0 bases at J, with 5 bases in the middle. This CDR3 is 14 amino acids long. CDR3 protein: CASSNSSGANVLTF. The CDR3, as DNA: TGTGCCAGCAGCAACAGCTCTGGGGCCAACGTCCTGACTTTC.

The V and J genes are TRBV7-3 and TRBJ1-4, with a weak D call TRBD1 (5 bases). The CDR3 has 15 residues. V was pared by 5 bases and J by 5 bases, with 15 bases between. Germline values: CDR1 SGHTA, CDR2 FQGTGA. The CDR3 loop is CASSQMAGPNEKLFF. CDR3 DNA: TGTGCCAGCAGCCAAATGGCGGGGCCAAATGAAAAACTGTTTTTT.

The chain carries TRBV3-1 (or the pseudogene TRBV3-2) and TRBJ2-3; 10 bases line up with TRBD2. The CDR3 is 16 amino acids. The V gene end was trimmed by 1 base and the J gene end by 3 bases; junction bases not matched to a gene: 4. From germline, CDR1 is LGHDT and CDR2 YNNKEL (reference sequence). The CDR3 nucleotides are TGTGCCAGCAGCCAAGTGAGCGGGGGGGGGACAGATACGCAGTATTTT. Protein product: CASSQVSGGGTDTQYF.

CDR3 nucleotides: TGTGCCAGCAGCCGGACTGGGGGCTCACCCCTCCACTTT. Translated: CASSRTGGSPLHF. The rearrangement joins TRBV12-3 or TRBV12-4 to TRBJ1-6, with D possibly TRBD1 on 6 matching bases. The CDR3 runs to 13 residues. Trimming cost V 6 bases and J 10 bases, with 13 bases left between them.

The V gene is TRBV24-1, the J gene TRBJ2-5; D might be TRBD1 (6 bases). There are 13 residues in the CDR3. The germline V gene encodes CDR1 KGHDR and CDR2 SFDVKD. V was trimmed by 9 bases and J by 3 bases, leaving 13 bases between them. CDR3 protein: CATQDREEETQYF. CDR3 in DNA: TGTGCCACCCAGGACAGAGAAGAAGAGACCCAGTACTTC.

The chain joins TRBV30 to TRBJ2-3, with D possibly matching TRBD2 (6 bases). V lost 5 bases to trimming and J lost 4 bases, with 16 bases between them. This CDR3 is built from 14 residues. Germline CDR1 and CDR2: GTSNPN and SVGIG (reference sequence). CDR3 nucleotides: TGTGCCTGGGAACGGGGGAGCTATGCAGATACGCAGTATTTT. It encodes CAWERGSYADTQYF.

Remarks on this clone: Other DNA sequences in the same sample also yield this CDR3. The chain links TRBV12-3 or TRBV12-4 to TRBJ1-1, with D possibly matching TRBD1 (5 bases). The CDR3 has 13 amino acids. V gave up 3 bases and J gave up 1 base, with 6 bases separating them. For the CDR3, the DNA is TGTGCCAGCAGTTTTGGACAGAACACTGAAGCTTTCTTT. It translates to CASSFGQNTEAFF.

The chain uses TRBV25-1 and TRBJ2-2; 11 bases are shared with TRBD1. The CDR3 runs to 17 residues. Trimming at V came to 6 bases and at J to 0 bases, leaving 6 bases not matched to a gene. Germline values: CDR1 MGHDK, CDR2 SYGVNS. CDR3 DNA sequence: TGTGCCAGCAGCCCCAGGACAGGGGGCGCGAACACCGGGGAGCTGTTTTTT. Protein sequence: CASSPRTGGANTGELFF.